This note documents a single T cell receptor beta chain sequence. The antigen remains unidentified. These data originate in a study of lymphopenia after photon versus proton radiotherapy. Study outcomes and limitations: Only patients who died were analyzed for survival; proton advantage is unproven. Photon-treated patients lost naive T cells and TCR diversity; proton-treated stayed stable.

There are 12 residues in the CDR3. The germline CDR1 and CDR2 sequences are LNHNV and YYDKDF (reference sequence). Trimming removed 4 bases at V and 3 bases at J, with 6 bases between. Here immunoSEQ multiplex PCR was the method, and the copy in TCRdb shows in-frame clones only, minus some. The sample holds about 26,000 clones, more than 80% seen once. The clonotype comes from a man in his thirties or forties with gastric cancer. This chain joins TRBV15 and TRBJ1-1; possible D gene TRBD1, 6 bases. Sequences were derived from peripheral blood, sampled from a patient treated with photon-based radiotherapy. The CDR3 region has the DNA TGTGCCACCAGCACAGGGGACACTGAAGCTTTCTTT. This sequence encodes CATSTGDTEAFF.